At least ten counts were recorded for the clone carrying this TCR beta chain. The target antigen is unknown. Using RNA template, CDR3s of TCR alpha and beta were amplified with iRepertoire arm-PCR. Tissue mRNA or PBMC total RNA, roughly 85-450 ng, went into one-step reverse transcription and amplification. In TCRdb, the multiplex PCR reads were re-called with MiXCR into one record per CDR3 protein. The sample lists 150,000 or so distinct CDR3 sequences, around 42% occurring once. These data belong to a study of glioma-infiltrating T cells. Study outcomes and limitations: Above-expected tissue-blood divergence occurred in all gliomas, most in low-grade ones. Only very few CDR3 sequences appeared in both tissue and blood.

The CDR3 has 15 residues. Trimming removed 10 bases from V and 0 bases from J, with 17 bases in between. Per germline, CDR1 MNHNS and CDR2 SASEGT. The receptor comes from a human donor with low-grade glioma or glioblastoma, undergoing nonglioma brain surgery, or in good health (not recorded which). The sample comprised glioma tissue, nonneoplastic brain tissue, or PBMCs (not recorded which). The chain couples TRBV6-1 to TRBJ2-3; D possibly matches TRBD1 or TRBD2 (5 bases each). CDR3 loop: CATGGSWTSTDTQYF. The CDR3 DNA reads as TGTGCCACTGGGGGAAGTTGGACTAGCACAGATACGCAGTATTTT.